These T cell receptor beta chains were read from a single sample in a study of blood T cell repertoires in COVID-19. Using immunoSEQ multiplex PCR, the repertoire was profiled, and TCRdb retains in-frame clones only, with some absent. The data contain 100,000 to 150,000 clones, under 85% of them seen just once; the ten biggest clones take up roughly an eighth. The sample consisted of peripheral blood. The receptor set was obtained from a woman aged 55-70 years with acute or convalescent COVID-19. Both conserved end residues are part of each CDR3. A D gene is named only where the DNA matches it firmly. Part of the rows lack a size; the others show once, few, many or a class for expanded clones.

NA	TRBJ1-2	TRBV27	NA	TGTGCCAGCAGTTTATCGACCAGGGGAGAAGGCTACACCTTC	CASSLSTRGEGYTF
NA	TRBJ1-2	TRBV7-8	NA	TGTGCCAGCAGCTTAGTCGGGGATAGTGGCTACACCTTC	CASSLVGDSGYTF
NA	TRBJ1-3	TRBV10-2	NA	TGCGCCAGCAGTGAGTCGGCGGGGCCTGGAAACACCATATATTTT	CASSESAGPGNTIYF
NA	TRBJ1-1	TRBV2	NA	TGTGCCAGCACACAGTACACTGAAGCTTTCTTT	CASTQYTEAFF
NA	TRBJ2-5	TRBV5-4	NA	TGTGCCAGCAGCTTGGCTGGGCCCCAAGAGACCCAGTACTTC	CASSLAGPQETQYF
NA	TRBJ1-2	TRBV4-1	NA	TGCGCCAGCAGCCAAGATCCAACTAACTATGGCTACACCTTC	CASSQDPTNYGYTF
NA	TRBJ1-3	TRBV9	NA	TGTGCCAGCAGCCTCCAAGACAGGAGCAAGGGAAACACCATATATTTT	CASSLQDRSKGNTIYF
NA	TRBJ1-2	TRBV7-6	NA	TGTGCCAGCAGCTCTCAACAGGGACCAGGGTATGGCTACACCTTC	CASSSQQGPGYGYTF
NA	TRBJ2-7	TRBV2	NA	TGTGCCAGCAGTGATTTTACGGGGAGCTCCTACGAGCAGTACTTC	CASSDFTGSSYEQYF
NA	TRBJ2-5	TRBV3-1/TRBV3-2	NA	TGTGCCAGCAGCCAAGTGGCAGAGACCCAGTACTTC	CASSQVAETQYF
TRBD2	TRBJ2-1	TRBV18	NA	TGTGCCAGCTCACCACCGCTAGGGACTAGCGGGGGCCCTGGTTCTAGCTCCTACAATGAGCAGTTCTTC	CASSPPLGTSGGPGSSSYNEQFF
TRBD1	TRBJ2-7	TRBV14	few	TGTGCCAGCAGTAAGACTTCGGGACAGGCATTCTACGAGCAGTACTTC	CASSKTSGQAFYEQYF